These T cell receptor beta chains were read from a single sample in a study of monozygotic twins with inflammatory bowel disease. After re-calling the 5' RACE reads, TCRdb lists one entry per CDR3 protein, DNA absent. This sample carries a few hundred thousand distinct CDR3 sequences, with about 2.3% going to the ten biggest clones. Sequenced sample: blood. The receptors originated from a human donor with ulcerative colitis or Crohn's disease, or a healthy co-twin of an affected twin (not recorded which). CDR3s include the opening cysteine and the closing phenylalanine or tryptophan.

j_call v_call cdr3_aa
TRBJ1-1 TRBV6-1 CASSERHENTEAFF
TRBJ1-4 TRBV18 CASSRDRGSEKLFF
TRBJ1-1 TRBV6-1 CASSRTDEAFF
TRBJ2-5 TRBV27 CASSFLMGQTYF
TRBJ2-2 TRBV6-5 CASKKGGAGELFF
TRBJ1-2 TRBV13 CASSIQGVDGYTF
TRBJ2-7 TRBV28 CASSPSGTYEQYF
TRBJ1-6 TRBV12-3/TRBV12-4 CANLLTGSPLHF
TRBJ2-2 TRBV6-2/TRBV6-3 CASRRDRGSGELFF
TRBJ2-7 TRBV5-4 CASTRDLTLYEQYF
TRBJ2-3 TRBV7-2 CASSLLASDTQYF
TRBJ2-7 TRBV11-2 CASSLALDLSSYEQYF
TRBJ2-2 TRBV29-1 CSVEHNTGELFF
TRBJ2-7 TRBV6-2/TRBV6-3 CASSSRGTGGYEQYF
TRBJ1-3 TRBV9 CASSVGRESGNTIYF
TRBJ1-1 TRBV4-1 CASSQDPTMNTEAFF
TRBJ2-1 TRBV28 CASSLLSGRANNEQFF
TRBJ2-7 TRBV4-3 CASSQDYALGQGTYEQYF
TRBJ2-3 TRBV29-1 CSVRRTSTDTQYF
TRBJ2-1 TRBV12-5 CASGLGRGREQFF
TRBJ2-1 TRBV20-1 CSASLAGLNEQFF
TRBJ2-1 TRBV2 CASSTGAGDEQFF
TRBJ2-2 TRBV5-4 CASSLIDTGELFF
TRBJ1-2 TRBV29-1 CSVDAPGFAYGYTF
TRBJ1-3 TRBV6-1 CASTDGDSSGNTIYF
TRBJ2-1 TRBV7-8 CASSSGSLAGGGYNEQFF
TRBJ2-7 TRBV27 CASSDFGDSLAYEQYF
TRBJ1-2 TRBV10-2 CASSKDRSYGYTF
TRBJ2-3 TRBV21-1 CASTKRGREGSNTQYF
TRBJ2-3 TRBV27 CASSPTLRADTQYF
TRBJ2-1 TRBV7-9 CASSYLAGGYNEQFF
TRBJ2-1 TRBV19 CASSMGRAGASREQFF
TRBJ2-3 TRBV7-2 CASSSLAGSTDTQYF
TRBJ2-2 TRBV21-1 CASSKGDRTNTGELFF
TRBJ1-1 TRBV11-2 CASSFERVGEAFF
TRBJ2-7 TRBV7-9 CASSSGQGVSYEQYF
TRBJ2-7 TRBV2 CASQGVLEQYF
TRBJ2-7 TRBV4-2 CASSQDGVAGAYEQYF
TRBJ2-6 TRBV5-1 CASSLMSWGKTGANVLTF
TRBJ2-4 TRBV15 CATSSGNRASAKNIQYF
TRBJ2-2 TRBV5-1 CASRVTGTNTGELFF
TRBJ2-5 TRBV5-6 CASSSNPQETQYF
TRBJ1-2 TRBV24-1 CATSKTGGNGYTF